Below are 31 T cell receptor beta chains sequenced from a single sample in a study of CD8+ T cells in alopecia areata. Extracted RNA was reverse transcribed into cDNA, the sequencing template. The protocol was immunoSEQ multiplex PCR, while the TCRdb copy is restricted to in-frame clones and leaves out a portion. In the table there are more than 100,000 clones, about 50% of which are singletons. This sample's treatment: oral pan-JAK inhibitor, 5-10 mg twice daily. This specimen consisted of CD4+ T cells sorted from blood, obtained at week 4, from a patient treated with tofacitinib. The receptors derive from a human donor with alopecia areata.

This sequence joins TRBV30 and TRBJ2-1; 8 nucleotides line up with TRBD2. The CDR3 loop spans 14 amino acids. J was trimmed by 3 bases and V by 5 bases; bases with no gene match: 6. Germline V lookup: CDR1 GTSNPN, CDR2 SVGIG (reference sequence). CDR3 sequence reads: CAWGAGAIYNEQFF. CDR3 sequence (DNA): TGTGCCTGGGGAGCGGGAGCAATCTACAATGAGCAGTTCTTC.

V is TRBV2 and J is TRBJ1-5, with 9 bases aligning to TRBD1. The germline V gene has CDR1 SNHLY and CDR2 FYNNEI. With V trimmed by 4 bases and J by 6 bases, 7 bases remained unmatched. The CDR3 sequence is 15 residues long. The CDR3 region has the DNA TGTGCCAGCAGTGCGACACAGGGGGCATCTCAGCCCCAGCATTTT. It is translated as CASSATQGASQPQHF.

This chain connects TRBV30 to TRBJ2-5; D not certain. The CDR3 runs to 12 residues. The germline gives CDR1 GTSNPN, CDR2 SVGIG (reference sequence). V shed 0 bases and J shed 4 bases, with 6 bases lying between them. The CDR3 region has the DNA TGTGCCTGGAGTGTAGGCGTAGAGACCCAGTACTTC. It is translated as CAWSVGVETQYF.

The chain joins TRBV7-9 to TRBJ2-2, with D possibly TRBD2 on 5 matching bases. V was shortened by 5 bases and J by 4 bases, with 11 bases between the two germline ends. CDR3 size: 14 residues. Germline V gene data show CDR1 as SEHNR and CDR2 as FQNEAQ (reference sequence). CDR3 in amino acids: CASSRDRTTGELFF. The CDR3, as DNA: TGTGCCAGCAGCCGGGATCGGACCACCGGGGAGCTGTTTTTT.

About this clone itself: Other nucleotide sequences in the sample specify the same CDR3. This chain uses TRBV30 with TRBJ1-5; 7 bases are a match to TRBD1. The V and J ends lost 3 bases and 4 bases, in that order; junction bases with no gene match: 3. Germline V gene sequence: CDR1 GTSNPN, CDR2 SVGIG (reference sequence). The CDR3 extends over 13 amino acids. This CDR3 is CAWSSGGNQPQHF. The CDR3 DNA sequence: TGTGCCTGGAGCTCAGGGGGTAATCAGCCCCAGCATTTT.

The rearrangement uses TRBV11-2 and TRBJ1-1, with a weak D call TRBD1 (5 bases). Germline loops: CDR1 SGHAT, CDR2 FQNNGV. V lost 4 bases and J lost 1, with 7 bases in between. The CDR3 totals 13 residues. The CDR3 coding sequence is TGTGCCAGCAGCTCCAGGGCGAACACTGAAGCTTTCTTT. Residues: CASSSRANTEAFF.

The chain uses TRBV4-1 and TRBJ1-5; D gene unclear. Germline CDR1 is MGHRA and CDR2 is YSYEKL. V gave up 1 base and J gave up 6 bases, with 4 bases separating them. This CDR3 is built from 12 residues. CDR3 region: CASSQGGQPQHF. The CDR3, as DNA: TGCGCCAGCAGCCAAGGGGGTCAGCCCCAGCATTTT.

DNA of the CDR3: TGTGCCAGCAGTGACCCGGCTAGCGGGACCTACGAGCAGTACTTC. Its protein product is CASSDPASGTYEQYF. This chain links TRBV25-1 with TRBJ2-7, with TRBD2 matching 9 bases. In germline, CDR1 is MGHDK, CDR2 SYGVNS. The V segment lost 3 bases and the J segment 2 bases; nucleotides outside the gene matches: 5. This CDR3 contains 15 residues.

This clone was observed a handful of times. The chain couples TRBV30 to TRBJ2-7; either TRBD1 or TRBD2 may supply D (5 bases each). V was pared by 2 bases and J by 3 bases, with 11 bases between. The CDR3 totals 13 residues. The germline CDR1 and CDR2 sequences are GTSNPN and SVGIG (reference sequence). The CDR3 DNA follows: TGTGCCTGGAGTACCGGGACGCACTACGAGCAGTACTTC. It translates to CAWSTGTHYEQYF.

The chain carries TRBV2 and TRBJ1-5; TRBD1 aligns across 7 bases. The germline gives CDR1 SNHLY, CDR2 FYNNEI. V gave up 5 bases and J gave up 7 bases; unmatched junction bases: 5. The length of the CDR3 is 13 residues. The DNA of the CDR3 is TGTGCCAGCAGTTACCAGGGGGGACAGCCCCAGCATTTT. Translating it yields CASSYQGGQPQHF.

V gene TRBV27 combines with J gene TRBJ1-2, with no clear D. Looked up from germline, CDR1 is MNHEY and CDR2 is SMNVEV (reference sequence). The CDR3 spans 12 residues. V gave up 5 bases and J gave up 4 bases, with 8 bases separating them. CDR3 sequence: CASSGRTYGYTF. CDR3 DNA: TGTGCCAGCAGTGGGAGGACCTATGGCTACACCTTC.

This chain joins TRBV5-6 and TRBJ2-3; 11 nucleotides line up with TRBD2. V was pared by 5 bases and J by 9 bases, with 11 bases of the junction left unmatched. Germline V gives CDR1 SGHDT, CDR2 YYEEEE. CDR3 length: 15 amino acids. The DNA for the CDR3 is TGTGCCAGCAGTTTAGCGGGAGGGCCTAGGCGGACGCAGTATTTT. As protein: CASSLAGGPRRTQYF. Using reference TRBV5-6 and TRBJ2-3 for the parts outside the CDR3, the full variable domain is DAGVTQSPTHLIKTRGQQVTLRCSPKSGHDTVSWYQQALGQGPQFIFQYYEEEERQRGNFPDRFSGHQFPNYSSELNVNALLLGDSALYLCASSLAGGPRRTQYFGPGTRLTVL.

The V and J genes are TRBV29-1 and TRBJ2-7; 11 positions match TRBD2. V lost 7 bases and J lost 7; bases outside the gene matches: 3. This CDR3 spans 11 amino acids. The germline V gene has CDR1 SQVTM and CDR2 ANQGSEA. In DNA form, the CDR3 reads TGCAGCGGAAGGACTAGCGGGGAGCAGTACTTC. Amino acid sequence: CSGRTSGEQYF.

The gene calls are TRBV4-1 and TRBJ2-7; D is unresolved. V was trimmed by 4 bases and J by 0 bases, leaving 22 bases between them. This CDR3 region has 18 residues. Germline CDR1 reads MGHRA; CDR2 reads YSYEKL. In nucleotides, the CDR3 is TGCGCCAGCAGCCCCTCCCGCGACTCCTGGCGGCTCTCCTACGAGCAGTACTTC. This sequence encodes CASSPSRDSWRLSYEQYF.

V gene TRBV5-6 combines with J gene TRBJ1-2; tentative D call: TRBD1 (5 bases). V gave up 0 bases and J gave up 2 bases, with 8 bases separating them. The CDR3 contains 14 residues. CDR1 and CDR2 (germline): SGHDT, YYEEEE. The DNA for the CDR3 is TGTGCCAGCAGCTTGGGGTCAGGGAACTATGGCTACACCTTC. This translates into CASSLGSGNYGYTF.

Of note for this clone: In the same sample, other DNA sequences code for this CDR3. This rearrangement joins TRBV29-1 to TRBJ1-1; no firm D call. Between the trimmed V and J ends, which lost 5 bases and 4 bases, there was a span of 5 bases. This CDR3 contains 10 residues. Germline CDR1 reads SQVTM; CDR2 reads ANQGSEA. CDR3 loop: CSVSRTEAFF. CDR3 DNA: TGCAGCGTTTCTCGCACTGAAGCTTTCTTT.

The V gene is TRBV6-1, the J gene TRBJ2-7; 10 positions match TRBD2. The length of the CDR3 is 12 residues. Germline loops: CDR1 MNHNS, CDR2 SASEGT. V lost 10 bases to trimming and J lost 3 bases; unmatched junction nucleotides: 3. The CDR3 DNA sequence: TGTGCCACTCTAGCGGGAGACTACGAGCAGTACTTC. Translated, it gives CATLAGDYEQYF.

The CDR3 reads CASSESEGRSSPLHF. CDR3 coding DNA: TGTGCCAGCAGTGAATCCGAGGGCAGGAGTTCACCCCTCCACTTT. This chain joins TRBV25-1 and TRBJ1-6; D unresolved. The CDR3 sequence is 15 residues long. Germline CDR1 MGHDK, CDR2 SYGVNS. V lost 1 base and J 9 bases, leaving 13 bases between the germline ends.

The chain is built from TRBV30 and TRBJ1-1; maybe TRBD1 (6 bases). The CDR3 has 15 amino acids. V was trimmed by 5 bases and J by 1 base, leaving 17 bases between them. Germline assignment: CDR1 GTSNPN and CDR2 SVGIG (reference sequence). As DNA, the CDR3 is TGTGCCTGGGGGAGGGGGTTGAGCGGGAACACTGAAGCTTTCTTT. It codes for CAWGRGLSGNTEAFF.

This clone was found a few times. Other DNA sequences from this sample encode an identical CDR3 as well. The chain recombines TRBV30 with TRBJ1-5, with D unresolved. Germline V lookup: CDR1 GTSNPN, CDR2 SVGIG (reference sequence). V shed 1 base and J shed 0 bases, with 4 bases lying between them. This CDR3 is 13 amino acids long. CDR3 sequence (DNA): TGTGCCTGGAGTGGTGGTAGCAATCAGCCCCAGCATTTT. It is translated as CAWSGGSNQPQHF.

This clone was seen a handful of times. The gene calls are TRBV7-9 and TRBJ2-7; D not resolved. The V gene lost 5 bases and the J gene lost 5 bases, with 10 bases spanning the gap. The CDR3 has 12 amino acids. Germline assignment: CDR1 SEHNR and CDR2 FQNEAQ (reference sequence). Here the CDR3 reads CASSPISHEQYF. As DNA, the CDR3 is TGTGCCAGCAGCCCCATCAGCCACGAGCAGTACTTC.

The table lists this clone with a few counts. V is TRBV4-1 and J is TRBJ2-1, with D uncertain. V was clipped by 0 bases and J by 7 bases, with 16 bases between them. Germline V gene sequence: CDR1 MGHRA, CDR2 YSYEKL. The CDR3 contains 16 residues. The DNA of the CDR3 is TGCGCCAGCAGCCAAGATCGCCTCCTTTCGGAGAATGAGCAGTTCTTC. Amino acid sequence: CASSQDRLLSENEQFF.

The rearrangement joins TRBV7-9 to TRBJ2-7, with D possibly TRBD1 on 5 matching bases. This CDR3 is built from 11 residues. Trimming removed 3 bases from V and 11 bases from J, with 11 bases in between. Germline CDR1 and CDR2: SEHNR and FQNEAQ (reference sequence). In DNA, the CDR3 is TGTGCCAGCAGCTTGGGGCAGGGAAAGTACTTC. This translates into CASSLGQGKYF.

The chain has TRBV29-1 and TRBJ2-1, with D hard to call. Per the germline V gene, CDR1 is SQVTM and CDR2 is ANQGSEA. CDR3 length equals 13 residues. V dropped 4 bases and J dropped 7 bases, with 14 bases sitting between them. The CDR3 bases are TGCAGCGTTGTCGTACAGCTGATGAATGAGCAGTTCTTC. Its translation is CSVVVQLMNEQFF.

This clone was recorded many times. The chain links TRBV7-2 to TRBJ1-2, with D uncertain. The CDR3 covers 15 residues. V lost 2 bases and J 7 bases, leaving 17 bases between the germline ends. Germline V gene sequence: CDR1 SGHTA, CDR2 FQGNSA. CDR3 in DNA: TGTGCCAGCAGCTTAACGAACGGCAGGATTAGTGGCTACACCTTC. Its translation is CASSLTNGRISGYTF. The whole variable domain, remainder taken from reference TRBV7-2 and TRBJ1-2, is GAGVSQSPSNKVTEKGKDVELRCDPISGHTALYWYRQSLGQGLEFLIYFQGNSAPDKSGLPSDRFSAERTGGSVSTLTIQRTQQEDSAVYLCASSLTNGRISGYTFGSGTRLTVV.

This clone was detected only a few times. The chain combines TRBV5-4 with TRBJ1-5; 11 nucleotides align to TRBD1. The germline gives CDR1 SGHNT, CDR2 YYREEE (reference sequence). The V and J ends lost 4 bases and 5 bases, in that order; junction bases with no gene match: 8. The CDR3 has 16 amino acids. CDR3 DNA: TGTGCCAGCAGCGGAATGGACAGGGGGCAAGATCAGCCCCAGCATTTT. Its protein is CASSGMDRGQDQPQHF.

The chain has TRBV23-1 and TRBJ1-6, with TRBD1 identical over 9 bases. TRBV23-1 is an ORF; its function is uncertain. V shed 7 bases and J 11 bases; nucleotides not matched to a gene: 12. CDR3 size: 15 residues. In nucleotides, the CDR3 is TGCGCCAGCATCGCACCGGGACAGGGTAACCCACCCCTCCACTTT. It encodes CASIAPGQGNPPLHF.

This clone occurred a few times. The chain employs TRBV30 and TRBJ2-2, with D unresolved. In germline, CDR1 is GTSNPN, CDR2 SVGIG (reference sequence). V shed 0 bases and J shed 8 bases, with 19 bases lying between them. This CDR3 spans 16 amino acids. The CDR3, as DNA: TGTGCCTGGAGTGTACTCCCGGCAGGCCGTGGGGGGGAGCTGTTTTTT. This gives the protein CAWSVLPAGRGGELFF.

The V call is TRBV30, the J call TRBJ2-7; the D gene is possibly TRBD1 (6 bases). In germline, CDR1 is GTSNPN, CDR2 SVGIG (reference sequence). V dropped 5 bases and J dropped 3 bases, with 14 bases sitting between them. The CDR3 is 13 residues long. The DNA of the CDR3 is TGTGCCTGGGGACAGCCCACAAACTACGAGCAGTACTTC. Encoded protein: CAWGQPTNYEQYF.

V is TRBV29-1 and J is TRBJ2-3; D unclear. V was trimmed by 3 bases and J by 6 bases, leaving 13 bases between them. This CDR3 has 13 amino acids. CDR1 and CDR2 from the germline V gene are SQVTM and ANQGSEA. The CDR3 loop is CSVDMESTDTQYF. CDR3 nucleotide sequence: TGCAGCGTTGACATGGAGAGTACGGATACGCAGTATTTT.

The chain employs TRBV19 and TRBJ1-2; 7 nucleotides agree with TRBD1. Trimming cost V 4 bases and J 2 bases; bases outside gene matches: 4. The length of the CDR3 is 14 residues. Per the germline V gene, CDR1 is LNHDA and CDR2 is SQIVND (reference sequence). CDR3 in amino acids: CASSSRDRNYGYTF. In DNA form, the CDR3 reads TGTGCCAGTAGTAGCCGGGACAGAAACTATGGCTACACCTTC.